The sequence of this TCR beta chain was determined in a study of T cell responses to AZD1222 COVID-19 vaccine. Profiling relied on immunoSEQ multiplex PCR, and the TCRdb table lists in-frame clones only, not all of them. The sample includes approximately 100,000 clones, 87% of them seen just once. The ends were cut back, 4 bases at V and 0 bases at J, with 14 bases in the middle. The CDR3 spans 16 residues. In germline, CDR1 is SGHNT, CDR2 YYREEE (reference sequence). As for this clone: Its antigen remains unknown.

General observations from the study: Just a handful of AZD1222 recipients tested seropositive at baseline.

The starting material was peripheral blood, obtained on day 0 of AZD1222 vaccination. V is TRBV5-4 and J is TRBJ1-3; possibly TRBD1 for D (6 bases). The clonotype was recovered from an adult in good health. This chain's CDR3 is CASSRGGPNSGNTIYF. The DNA for the CDR3 is TGTGCCAGCAGCCGGGGGGGGCCAAACTCTGGAAACACCATATATTTT. The entire variable domain, with the rest obtained from reference TRBV5-4 and TRBJ1-3, is as follows: ETGVTQSPTHLIKTRGQQVTLRCSSQSGHNTVSWYQQALGQGPQFIFQYYREEENGRGNFPPRFSGLQFPNYSSELNVNALELDDSALYLCASSRGGPNSGNTIYFGEGSWLTVV.